This is a list of T cell receptor beta chains from one sample in a study of cytomegalovirus exposure and HLA in healthy donors. The data were produced by immunoSEQ multiplex PCR, yet TCRdb's version contains in-frame clones alone and is incomplete. Here the sample spans more than 95,000 clones, around 85% being singletons. The sample was PBMCs. The receptors derive from a man younger than 35 in good health and CMV-seropositive. CDR3s include the opening cysteine and the closing phenylalanine or tryptophan. Each record gives: J gene, clone size, D gene, V gene, CDR3 protein, CDR3 DNA. D genes are given only for firm matches. The size of a clone is reported for some rows only, either as once, few or many, or as a class for expanded clones.

j_call: TRBJ2-7; clone_size: .; d_call: .; v_call: TRBV5-4; cdr3_aa: CASSLSRTSYEQYF; cdr3_nt: TGTGCCAGCAGCTTGAGCAGGACATCCTACGAGCAGTACTTC
j_call: TRBJ1-5; clone_size: .; d_call: .; v_call: TRBV7-9; cdr3_aa: CSSSYSWGGGNQPQHF; cdr3_nt: TGTTCCAGCAGCTACTCCTGGGGAGGGGGCAATCAGCCCCAGCATTTT
j_call: TRBJ2-7; clone_size: .; d_call: TRBD1; v_call: TRBV5-1; cdr3_aa: CASSLDRGTGDEQYF; cdr3_nt: TGCGCCAGCAGCTTGGACAGGGGCACAGGAGACGAGCAGTACTTC
j_call: TRBJ1-2; clone_size: .; d_call: TRBD1; v_call: TRBV5-1; cdr3_aa: CASSLAQRTGTGGFGGYTF; cdr3_nt: TGCGCCAGCAGCTTGGCCCAAAGGACAGGGACAGGGGGCTTCGGTGGCTACACCTTC
j_call: TRBJ2-7; clone_size: .; d_call: .; v_call: TRBV2; cdr3_aa: CASSGDRQSSYEQYF; cdr3_nt: TGTGCCAGCAGTGGTGACAGGCAGAGCTCCTACGAGCAGTACTTC
j_call: TRBJ1-6; clone_size: .; d_call: TRBD1; v_call: TRBV30; cdr3_aa: CAWSALGTASGTTLHF; cdr3_nt: TGTGCCTGGAGTGCCCTTGGGACAGCTTCAGGGACAACCCTCCACTTT
j_call: TRBJ2-7; clone_size: .; d_call: .; v_call: TRBV5-1; cdr3_aa: CASSLASFYEQYF; cdr3_nt: TGCGCCAGCAGCTTGGCTAGCTTTTACGAGCAGTACTTC
j_call: TRBJ2-1; clone_size: .; d_call: TRBD2; v_call: TRBV4-1; cdr3_aa: CASSQVGAGGFSYNEQFF; cdr3_nt: TGCGCCAGCAGCCAAGTAGGGGCGGGAGGGTTCTCCTACAATGAGCAGTTCTTC
j_call: TRBJ2-7; clone_size: .; d_call: .; v_call: TRBV11-2; cdr3_aa: CASSLMEGFYEQYF; cdr3_nt: TGTGCCAGCAGCTTAATGGAGGGCTTCTACGAGCAGTACTTC
j_call: TRBJ2-7; clone_size: .; d_call: TRBD2; v_call: TRBV6-5; cdr3_aa: CASRQGLAGYEQYF; cdr3_nt: TGTGCCAGCAGACAGGGACTAGCGGGGTACGAGCAGTACTTC
j_call: TRBJ2-7; clone_size: .; d_call: TRBD1; v_call: TRBV12-5; cdr3_aa: CASGLARATGAYEQYF; cdr3_nt: TGTGCTAGTGGTTTGGCACGCGCAACAGGGGCCTACGAGCAGTACTTC
j_call: TRBJ1-4; clone_size: .; d_call: .; v_call: TRBV6-6; cdr3_aa: CASSSDRATNEKLFF; cdr3_nt: TGTGCCAGCAGTTCGGACAGAGCAACTAATGAAAAACTGTTTTTT
j_call: TRBJ2-5; clone_size: few; d_call: .; v_call: TRBV18; cdr3_aa: CASSPPSRQETQYF; cdr3_nt: TGTGCCAGCTCACCACCCTCCAGACAAGAGACCCAGTACTTC
j_call: TRBJ1-2; clone_size: .; d_call: .; v_call: TRBV7-8; cdr3_aa: CASSPRLGGPYGYTF; cdr3_nt: TGTGCCAGCAGCCCCCGCCTCGGGGGGCCCTATGGCTACACCTTC
j_call: TRBJ2-1; clone_size: .; d_call: .; v_call: TRBV25-1; cdr3_aa: CASSFANYNEQFF; cdr3_nt: TGTGCCAGCAGTTTTGCTAACTACAATGAGCAGTTCTTC
j_call: TRBJ2-7; clone_size: .; d_call: .; v_call: TRBV6-1; cdr3_aa: CASRTTGRSYEQYF; cdr3_nt: TGTGCCAGCAGAACGACAGGCCGCTCCTACGAGCAGTACTTC
j_call: TRBJ1-1; clone_size: .; d_call: TRBD1; v_call: TRBV4-1; cdr3_aa: CASSQVGGAAEAFF; cdr3_nt: TGCGCCAGCAGCCAAGTAGGGGGCGCCGCTGAAGCTTTCTTT
j_call: TRBJ1-5; clone_size: .; d_call: TRBD1; v_call: TRBV6-5; cdr3_aa: CASSQGGGNQPQHF; cdr3_nt: TGTGCCAGCAGTCAGGGGGGCGGCAATCAGCCCCAGCATTTT
j_call: TRBJ1-6; clone_size: .; d_call: .; v_call: TRBV10-3; cdr3_aa: CAISESSIRSSYNSPLHF; cdr3_nt: TGTGCCATCAGTGAGTCGAGTATCCGGAGCTCCTATAATTCACCCCTCCACTTT
j_call: TRBJ2-7; clone_size: few; d_call: .; v_call: TRBV7-9; cdr3_aa: CASSPPDGSSYEQYF; cdr3_nt: TGTGCCAGCAGCCCTCCGGACGGGAGCTCCTACGAGCAGTACTTC
j_call: TRBJ1-5; clone_size: .; d_call: TRBD1; v_call: TRBV19; cdr3_aa: CARKPGQTNIGNQPQHF; cdr3_nt: TGTGCCAGGAAACCGGGACAGACAAACATCGGCAATCAGCCCCAGCATTTT
j_call: TRBJ2-5; clone_size: .; d_call: TRBD2; v_call: TRBV9; cdr3_aa: CASSVVGLAGVETQYF; cdr3_nt: TGTGCCAGCAGCGTAGTCGGACTAGCGGGAGTGGAGACCCAGTACTTC
j_call: TRBJ2-1; clone_size: few; d_call: .; v_call: TRBV6-4; cdr3_aa: CASSDGTGAEINEQFF; cdr3_nt: TGTGCCAGCAGTGACGGTACAGGCGCGGAAATCAATGAGCAGTTCTTC
j_call: TRBJ2-2; clone_size: .; d_call: .; v_call: TRBV7-9; cdr3_aa: CASSVASANTGELFF; cdr3_nt: TGTGCCAGCAGCGTGGCTAGCGCGAACACCGGGGAGCTGTTTTTT
j_call: TRBJ1-1; clone_size: once; d_call: .; v_call: TRBV4-2; cdr3_aa: CASSQDRISNTEAFF; cdr3_nt: TGTGCCAGCAGCCAAGATCGGATTAGCAACACTGAAGCTTTCTTT
j_call: TRBJ1-2; clone_size: .; d_call: TRBD1; v_call: TRBV30; cdr3_aa: CAWRQGEGYTF; cdr3_nt: TGTGCCTGGCGACAGGGGGAAGGCTACACCTTC
j_call: TRBJ2-6; clone_size: few; d_call: .; v_call: TRBV30; cdr3_aa: CAWSENRVHPYSGANVLTF; cdr3_nt: TGTGCCTGGAGTGAAAACAGGGTTCATCCCTACTCTGGGGCCAACGTCCTGACTTTC
j_call: TRBJ2-1; clone_size: .; d_call: .; v_call: TRBV5-1; cdr3_aa: CASSISTSGAGYEQFF; cdr3_nt: TGCGCCAGCAGCATATCGACGTCAGGGGCCGGATATGAGCAGTTCTTC
j_call: TRBJ1-5; clone_size: .; d_call: TRBD1; v_call: TRBV15; cdr3_aa: CATSRVTRQGQLWGPLNQPQHF; cdr3_nt: TGTGCCACCAGCAGAGTAACGAGACAGGGCCAATTGTGGGGGCCCCTCAATCAGCCCCAGCATTTT
j_call: TRBJ1-3; clone_size: .; d_call: .; v_call: TRBV7-6; cdr3_aa: CASSSGTSLGNTIYF; cdr3_nt: TGTGCCAGCAGCTCCGGGACATCCTTAGGAAACACCATATATTTT
j_call: TRBJ2-7; clone_size: .; d_call: TRBD1; v_call: TRBV4-3; cdr3_aa: CASSPSGTGVSYEQYF; cdr3_nt: TGCGCCAGCAGCCCCTCCGGGACAGGAGTCTCCTACGAGCAGTACTTC
j_call: TRBJ2-3; clone_size: .; d_call: TRBD2; v_call: TRBV5-1; cdr3_aa: CASSSAGDKTDTQYF; cdr3_nt: TGCGCCAGCAGCTCAGCGGGGGACAAGACAGATACGCAGTATTTT
j_call: TRBJ2-7; clone_size: .; d_call: .; v_call: TRBV5-4; cdr3_aa: CANSDDRGGNEQYF; cdr3_nt: TGTGCCAACAGCGACGACAGGGGAGGGAACGAGCAGTACTTC
j_call: TRBJ1-5; clone_size: few; d_call: TRBD1; v_call: TRBV6-6; cdr3_aa: CASSYSGTGDNQPQHF; cdr3_nt: TGTGCCAGCAGTTACTCAGGGACAGGGGACAATCAGCCCCAGCATTTT
j_call: TRBJ1-1; clone_size: few; d_call: .; v_call: TRBV10-3; cdr3_aa: CAISRVDTEAFF; cdr3_nt: TGTGCCATCAGCAGGGTGGACACTGAAGCTTTCTTT
j_call: TRBJ1-1; clone_size: .; d_call: TRBD1; v_call: TRBV30; cdr3_aa: CAWSMRTGVGVGTEAFF; cdr3_nt: TGTGCCTGGAGCATGCGGACAGGGGTGGGTGTAGGCACTGAAGCTTTCTTT
j_call: TRBJ1-6; clone_size: .; d_call: .; v_call: TRBV2; cdr3_aa: CASSDPGPNNSPLHF; cdr3_nt: TGTGCCAGCAGTGACCCAGGGCCTAATAATTCACCCCTCCACTTT
j_call: TRBJ1-1; clone_size: .; d_call: .; v_call: TRBV7-2; cdr3_aa: CASSLGQANTEAFF; cdr3_nt: TGTGCCAGCAGCTTAGGACAGGCGAACACTGAAGCTTTCTTT
j_call: TRBJ1-1; clone_size: .; d_call: .; v_call: TRBV14; cdr3_aa: CASSPVRGMNTEAFF; cdr3_nt: TGTGCCAGCAGCCCCGTCCGGGGAATGAACACTGAAGCTTTCTTT
j_call: TRBJ2-1; clone_size: .; d_call: TRBD2; v_call: TRBV10-3; cdr3_aa: CAISEGGGINEQFF; cdr3_nt: TGTGCCATCAGTGAGGGCGGGGGGATCAATGAGCAGTTCTTC
j_call: TRBJ2-7; clone_size: .; d_call: TRBD2; v_call: TRBV11-2; cdr3_aa: CASSWGREGEQYF; cdr3_nt: TGTGCCAGCAGCTGGGGCAGGGAGGGCGAGCAGTACTTC
j_call: TRBJ1-4; clone_size: .; d_call: .; v_call: TRBV7-9; cdr3_aa: CASISGAGEKLFF; cdr3_nt: TGTGCCAGCATTTCAGGGGCGGGTGAAAAACTGTTTTTT
j_call: TRBJ1-1; clone_size: .; d_call: .; v_call: TRBV21-1; cdr3_aa: CASSKYYRGRAEAFF; cdr3_nt: TGTGCCAGCAGCAAATATTACAGGGGGCGGGCTGAAGCTTTCTTT
j_call: TRBJ2-7; clone_size: .; d_call: .; v_call: TRBV13; cdr3_aa: CASSSLSYEQYF; cdr3_nt: TGTGCCAGCAGCTCACTATCATACGAGCAGTACTTC
j_call: TRBJ2-1; clone_size: .; d_call: TRBD2; v_call: TRBV18; cdr3_aa: CASSPSGSSYNEQFF; cdr3_nt: TGTGCCAGCTCACCTAGCGGGAGCTCCTACAATGAGCAGTTCTTC
j_call: TRBJ1-1; clone_size: .; d_call: .; v_call: TRBV10-3; cdr3_aa: CAITKGGDTEAFF; cdr3_nt: TGTGCCATCACCAAAGGGGGAGACACTGAAGCTTTCTTT
j_call: TRBJ2-7; clone_size: once; d_call: .; v_call: TRBV25-1; cdr3_aa: CATSDPIPGEQYF; cdr3_nt: TGTGCCACCTCGGACCCGATCCCGGGAGAGCAGTACTTC
j_call: TRBJ2-7; clone_size: .; d_call: TRBD1; v_call: TRBV7-9; cdr3_aa: CASSPEGAAYEQYF; cdr3_nt: TGTGCCAGCAGCCCAGAGGGGGCCGCCTACGAGCAGTACTTC
j_call: TRBJ2-5; clone_size: once; d_call: .; v_call: TRBV7-2; cdr3_aa: CASSYRETQYF; cdr3_nt: TGTGCCAGCAGCTACCGGGAGACCCAGTACTTC
j_call: TRBJ2-5; clone_size: .; d_call: .; v_call: TRBV13; cdr3_aa: CASSPTNEGTQYF; cdr3_nt: TGTGCCAGCAGCCCGACAAACGAAGGGACCCAGTACTTC
j_call: TRBJ1-2; clone_size: .; d_call: TRBD1; v_call: TRBV19; cdr3_aa: CASSSPTGLYGYTF; cdr3_nt: TGTGCCAGTAGTAGCCCGACAGGGTTATATGGCTACACCTTC
j_call: TRBJ2-1; clone_size: .; d_call: .; v_call: TRBV5-6; cdr3_aa: CASSLKTALGGYNEQFF; cdr3_nt: TGTGCCAGCAGCTTGAAGACGGCCCTCGGGGGATACAATGAGCAGTTCTTC
j_call: TRBJ2-2; clone_size: .; d_call: TRBD2; v_call: TRBV7-9; cdr3_aa: CASSLQAGEATGELFF; cdr3_nt: TGTGCCAGCAGCTTACAGGCGGGAGAGGCAACCGGGGAGCTGTTTTTT
j_call: TRBJ1-1; clone_size: few; d_call: .; v_call: TRBV4-3; cdr3_aa: CASSQVARRVDTEAFF; cdr3_nt: TGCGCCAGCAGCCAAGTGGCGCGCAGGGTAGACACTGAAGCTTTCTTT
j_call: TRBJ1-2; clone_size: .; d_call: TRBD1; v_call: TRBV29-1; cdr3_aa: CSGRDRVNGYTF; cdr3_nt: TGCAGCGGCCGGGACAGGGTAAATGGCTACACCTTC